Presented here are 3 T cell receptor beta chains from one specimen sequenced in a study of cytomegalovirus exposure and HLA in healthy donors. Both 60 Vbeta primers and 13 Jbeta primers went into the PCR. The repertoire was sequenced with immunoSEQ multiplex PCR; TCRdb's copy has only in-frame clones and lacks some. Of 100,000 or so clones in the sample, about three quarters were seen once. Material: PBMCs. The source of these receptors is a woman between 35 and 50 years old in good health and CMV-seropositive.

A note on this clone: This specimen includes other DNA sequences encoding the same CDR3. The CDR3 nucleotides read TGTGCCAGCAGACCCCGGGACAGGGGGCTAGAGACCCAGTACTTC. This encodes CASRPRDRGLETQYF. J is TRBJ2-5 and V is TRBV6-5; 12 nucleotides line up with TRBD1. The CDR3 consists of 15 residues. Germline CDR1 is MNHEY and CDR2 is SVGAGI. V gave up 6 bases and J gave up 4 bases; unmatched junction bases: 6.

The V and J genes are TRBV6-5 and TRBJ2-7, with TRBD2 matching over 8 bases. Germline V gives CDR1 MNHEY, CDR2 SVGAGI. V shed 1 base and J 5 bases; nucleotides not matched to a gene: 7. CDR3 size: 15 residues. The CDR3 loop is CASSYYPGGGDEQYF. The CDR3 nucleotides are TGTGCCAGCAGTTACTACCCGGGGGGGGGCGACGAGCAGTACTTC.

This clone was seen more than once but under ten times. J is TRBJ2-2 and V is TRBV7-9; 12 bases are a match to TRBD2. Germline trimming cut 4 bases from V and 6 bases from J; bases unmatched to any gene: 12. The germline gives CDR1 SEHNR, CDR2 FQNEAQ (reference sequence). There are 18 residues in the CDR3. CDR3 amino acids: CASSYRRLAGGRSGELFF. The DNA for the CDR3 is TGTGCCAGCAGCTACAGGAGGCTAGCGGGGGGGCGTTCCGGGGAGCTGTTTTTT. Full variable domain (remainder filled in from reference TRBV7-9 and TRBJ2-2): DTGVSQNPRHKITKRGQNVTFRCDPISEHNRLYWYRQTLGQGPEFLTYFQNEAQLEKSRLLSDRFSAERPKGSFSTLEIQRTEQGDSAMYLCASSYRRLAGGRSGELFFGEGSRLTVL.